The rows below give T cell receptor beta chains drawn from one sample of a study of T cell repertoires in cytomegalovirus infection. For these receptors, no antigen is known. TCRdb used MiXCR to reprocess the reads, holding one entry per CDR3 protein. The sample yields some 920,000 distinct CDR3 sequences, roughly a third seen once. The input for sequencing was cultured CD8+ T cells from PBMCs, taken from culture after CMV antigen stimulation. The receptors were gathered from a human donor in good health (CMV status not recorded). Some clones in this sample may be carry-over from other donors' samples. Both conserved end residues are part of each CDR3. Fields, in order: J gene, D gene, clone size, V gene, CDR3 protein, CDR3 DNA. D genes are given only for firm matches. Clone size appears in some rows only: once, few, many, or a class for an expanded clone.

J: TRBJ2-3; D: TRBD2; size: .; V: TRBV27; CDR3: CASSLSAGGPPDTQYF; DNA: TGTGCCAGCAGTTTAAGCGCGGGGGGGCCCCCAGATACGCAGTATTTT
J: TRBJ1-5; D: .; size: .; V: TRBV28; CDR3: CASSFTLAGVGNQPQHF; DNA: TGTGCCAGCAGTTTCACCCTCGCGGGAGTGGGCAATCAGCCCCAGCATTTT
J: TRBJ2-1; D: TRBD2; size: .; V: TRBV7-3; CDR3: CANSLESGLAFNEQFF; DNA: TGTGCCAACAGCTTGGAATCGGGACTAGCATTCAATGAGCAGTTCTTC
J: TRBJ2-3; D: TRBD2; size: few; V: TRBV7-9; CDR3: CASSYTRRGGHTDTQYF; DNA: TGTGCCAGCAGCTACACTAGACGGGGGGGGCACACAGATACGCAGTATTTT
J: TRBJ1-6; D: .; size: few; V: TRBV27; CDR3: CASSPPPGRRNSPLHF; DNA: TGTGCCAGCAGTCCTCCTCCGGGACGGAGGAATTCACCCCTCCACTTT
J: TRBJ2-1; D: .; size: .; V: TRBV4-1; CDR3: CASSQESLNNEQFF; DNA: TGCGCCAGCAGCCAAGAGTCACTAAACAATGAGCAGTTCTTC
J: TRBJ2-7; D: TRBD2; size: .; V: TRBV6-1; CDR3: CASSEGRGVVSEQYF; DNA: TGTGCCAGCAGTGAAGGTCGGGGGGTAGTTTCCGAGCAGTACTTC
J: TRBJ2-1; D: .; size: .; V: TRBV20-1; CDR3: CSARDSGQGFYNEQFF; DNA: TGCAGTGCTAGAGATTCTGGGCAGGGGTTCTACAATGAGCAGTTCTTC
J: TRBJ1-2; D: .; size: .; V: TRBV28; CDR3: CASSPTPRPGQKRHYGYTF; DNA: TGTGCCAGCAGTCCCACCCCCAGGCCCGGACAGAAGAGGCACTATGGCTACACCTTC
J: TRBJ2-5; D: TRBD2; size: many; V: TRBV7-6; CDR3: CASSFYSGGPPETQYF; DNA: TGTGCCAGCAGCTTCTATAGCGGGGGGCCCCCAGAGACCCAGTACTTC
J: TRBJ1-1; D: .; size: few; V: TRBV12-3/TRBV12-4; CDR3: CASLGGGSTNTEAFF; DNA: TGTGCCAGCTTAGGGGGGGGCTCCACGAACACTGAAGCTTTCTTT
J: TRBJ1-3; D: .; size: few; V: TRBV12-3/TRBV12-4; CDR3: CAKGGGSSGNTIYF; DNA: TGTGCCAAGGGAGGCGGAAGCTCTGGAAACACCATATATTTT
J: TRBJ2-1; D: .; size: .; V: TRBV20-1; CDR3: CSARELVVNEQFF; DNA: TGCAGTGCTAGGGAACTAGTCGTCAATGAGCAGTTCTTC
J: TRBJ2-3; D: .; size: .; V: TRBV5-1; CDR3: CASSPVEDYSTDTQYF; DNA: TGCGCCAGCAGCCCCGTCGAGGATTACAGCACAGATACGCAGTATTTT
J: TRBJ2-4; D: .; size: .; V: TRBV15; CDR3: CATQGLGKNIQYF; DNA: TGTGCCACTCAAGGGCTAGGCAAAAACATTCAGTACTTC
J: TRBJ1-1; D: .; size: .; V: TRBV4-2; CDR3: CASSQSEDHQAFF; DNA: TGTGCCAGCAGCCAGTCAGAGGATCACCAGGCTTTCTTT
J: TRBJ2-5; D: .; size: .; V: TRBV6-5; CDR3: CASSYLQPGPREETQYF; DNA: TGTGCCAGCAGTTACCTCCAACCGGGACCCCGAGAAGAGACCCAGTACTTC
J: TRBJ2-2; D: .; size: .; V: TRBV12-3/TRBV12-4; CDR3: CASSNRDTNTGELFF; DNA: TGTGCCAGCAGTAACCGGGACACGAACACCGGGGAGCTGTTTTTT
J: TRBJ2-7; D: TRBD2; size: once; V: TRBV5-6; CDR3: CASTFGASGALYEQYF; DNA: TGTGCCAGCACCTTTGGGGCCAGCGGGGCTTTATACGAGCAGTACTTC
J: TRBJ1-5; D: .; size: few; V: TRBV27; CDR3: CASSEGRGRNQPQHF; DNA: TGTGCCAGCAGCGAGGGGCGGGGGCGTAATCAGCCCCAGCATTTT
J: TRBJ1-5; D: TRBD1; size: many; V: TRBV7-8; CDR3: CASSLVGQGVYQPQHF; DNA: TGTGCCAGCAGCTTAGTGGGGCAGGGGGTTTATCAGCCCCAGCATTTT
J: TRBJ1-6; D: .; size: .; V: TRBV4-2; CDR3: CASSQDPLLRNSPLHF; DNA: TGTGCCAGCAGCCAAGATCCACTTTTGAGGAATTCACCCCTCCACTTT
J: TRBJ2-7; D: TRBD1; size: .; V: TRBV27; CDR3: CASSLNPGGYEQYF; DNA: TGTGCCAGCAGTTTAAACCCAGGGGGCTACGAGCAGTACTTC
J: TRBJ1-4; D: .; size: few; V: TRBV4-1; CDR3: CASSQRPPRGNEKLFF; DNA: TGCGCCAGCAGCCAAAGGCCACCACGAGGGAATGAAAAACTGTTTTTT
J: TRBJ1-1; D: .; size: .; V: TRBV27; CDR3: CASKVGVLTEAFF; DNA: TGTGCCAGCAAGGTAGGGGTTTTGACTGAAGCTTTCTTT
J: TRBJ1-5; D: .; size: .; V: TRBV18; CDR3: CASSPLRGQPQHF; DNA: TGTGCCAGCTCACCACTTCGGGGGCAGCCCCAGCATTTT
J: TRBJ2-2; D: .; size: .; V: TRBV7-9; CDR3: CASSLGLETPNTGELFF; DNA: TGTGCCAGCAGCTTAGGCCTGGAGACACCGAACACCGGGGAGCTGTTTTTT
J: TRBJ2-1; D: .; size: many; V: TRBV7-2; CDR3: CASSLIGTGVHLGSGLVLPEQFF; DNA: TGTGCCAGCAGCTTGATTGGGACAGGAGTTCACCTAGGTTCGGGACTAGTTTTACCTGAGCAGTTCTTC
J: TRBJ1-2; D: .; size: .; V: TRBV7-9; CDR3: CASSSGESIGGYTF; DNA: TGTGCCAGCAGCTCAGGGGAATCTATCGGCGGCTACACCTTC
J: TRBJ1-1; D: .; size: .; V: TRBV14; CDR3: CASSQGLYSQLEAFF; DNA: TGTGCCAGCAGCCAAGGTTTATATAGCCAGCTTGAAGCTTTCTTT
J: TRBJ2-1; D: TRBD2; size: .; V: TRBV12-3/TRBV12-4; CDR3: CASSLPSGGPYNEQFF; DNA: TGTGCCAGCAGTTTACCTAGCGGGGGACCCTACAATGAGCAGTTCTTC
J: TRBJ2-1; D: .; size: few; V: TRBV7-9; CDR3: CASPSDAPHSYNEQFF; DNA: TGTGCCAGCCCCTCCGACGCCCCTCACTCCTACAATGAGCAGTTCTTC
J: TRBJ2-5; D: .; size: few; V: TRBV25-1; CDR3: CASSEFGSGPQETQYF; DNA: TGTGCCAGCAGTGAATTTGGGAGCGGGCCTCAAGAGACCCAGTACTTC
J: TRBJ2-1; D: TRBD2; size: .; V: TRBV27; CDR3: CATSSGGPLEQFF; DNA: TGTGCCACGTCTTCGGGGGGGCCTCTTGAGCAGTTCTTC
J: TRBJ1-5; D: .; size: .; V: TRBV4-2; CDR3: CASSQSLKNQPQHF; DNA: TGTGCCAGCAGCCAGTCCCTCAAAAATCAGCCCCAGCATTTT
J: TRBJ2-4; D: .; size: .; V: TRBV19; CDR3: CASSPPPRGGRNIQYF; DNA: TGTGCCAGTAGTCCCCCCCCCAGGGGCGGGAGAAACATTCAGTACTTC
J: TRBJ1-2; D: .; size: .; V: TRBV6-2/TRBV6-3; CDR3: CASSPELPSRMEGYYGYTF; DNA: TGTGCCAGCAGCCCCGAGTTACCTAGTCGTATGGAGGGATACTATGGCTACACCTTC
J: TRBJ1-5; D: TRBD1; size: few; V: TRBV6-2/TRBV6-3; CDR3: CASSYSPGQGPNQPQHF; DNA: TGTGCCAGCAGTTACTCCCCTGGACAGGGTCCCAATCAGCCCCAGCATTTT
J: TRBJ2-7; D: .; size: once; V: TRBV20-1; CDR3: CSAKGDHYEQYF; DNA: TGCAGTGCTAAAGGGGACCACTACGAGCAGTACTTC
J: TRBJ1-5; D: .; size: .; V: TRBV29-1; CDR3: CSVDGTGQQLQPQHF; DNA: TGCAGCGTTGATGGCACAGGGCAGCAATTACAGCCCCAGCATTTT
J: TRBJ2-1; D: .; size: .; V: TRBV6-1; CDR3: CASSDSSGVEQFF; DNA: TGTGCCAGCAGTGATTCGTCGGGAGTTGAGCAGTTCTTC
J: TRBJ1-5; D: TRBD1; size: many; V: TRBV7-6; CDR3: CASSFGQGPSNQPQHF; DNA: TGTGCCAGCAGCTTCGGACAGGGGCCGAGCAATCAGCCCCAGCATTTT
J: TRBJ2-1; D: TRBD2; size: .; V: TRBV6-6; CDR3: CASSYSTSGDFSYNEQFF; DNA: TGTGCCAGCAGTTACTCGACTAGCGGGGATTTCTCCTACAATGAGCAGTTCTTC